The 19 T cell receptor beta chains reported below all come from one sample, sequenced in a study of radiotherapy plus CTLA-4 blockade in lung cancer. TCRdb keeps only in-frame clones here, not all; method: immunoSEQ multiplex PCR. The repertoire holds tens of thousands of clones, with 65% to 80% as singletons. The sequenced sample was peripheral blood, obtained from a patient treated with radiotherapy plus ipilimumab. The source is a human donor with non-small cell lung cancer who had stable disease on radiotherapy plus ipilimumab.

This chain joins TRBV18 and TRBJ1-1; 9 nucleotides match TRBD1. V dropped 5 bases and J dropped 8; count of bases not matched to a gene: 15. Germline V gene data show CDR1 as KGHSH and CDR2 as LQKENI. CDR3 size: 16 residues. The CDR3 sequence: CASSITRGTGGDEAFF. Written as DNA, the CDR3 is TGTGCCAGCTCAATCACGAGGGGTACAGGGGGCGACGAAGCTTTCTTT.

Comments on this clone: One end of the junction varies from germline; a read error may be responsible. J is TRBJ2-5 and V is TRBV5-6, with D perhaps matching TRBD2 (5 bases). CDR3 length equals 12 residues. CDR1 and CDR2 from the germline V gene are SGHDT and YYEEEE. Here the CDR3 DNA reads TGTGCCAGCACCTTTAGCTCGGGGATTACGAACTTC. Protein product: CASTFSSGITNF. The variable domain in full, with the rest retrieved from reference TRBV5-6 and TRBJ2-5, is DAGVTQSPTHLIKTRGQQVTLRCSPKSGHDTVSWYQQALGQGPQFIFQYYEEEERQRGNFPDRFSGHQFPNYSSELNVNALLLGDSALYLCASTFSSGITNFGPGTRLLVL.

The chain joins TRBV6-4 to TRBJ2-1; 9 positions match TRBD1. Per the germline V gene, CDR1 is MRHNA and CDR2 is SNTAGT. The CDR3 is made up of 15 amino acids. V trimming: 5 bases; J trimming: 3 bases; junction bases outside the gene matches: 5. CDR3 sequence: CASSLDRGNYNEQFF. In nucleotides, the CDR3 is TGTGCCAGCAGTTTGGACAGGGGCAACTACAATGAGCAGTTCTTC.

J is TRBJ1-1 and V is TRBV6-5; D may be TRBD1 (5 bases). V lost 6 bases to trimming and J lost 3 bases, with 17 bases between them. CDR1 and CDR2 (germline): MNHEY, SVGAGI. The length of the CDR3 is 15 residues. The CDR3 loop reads CASRTFLLGDTEAFF. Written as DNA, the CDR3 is TGTGCCAGCAGGACCTTCCTACTGGGGGACACTGAAGCTTTCTTT.

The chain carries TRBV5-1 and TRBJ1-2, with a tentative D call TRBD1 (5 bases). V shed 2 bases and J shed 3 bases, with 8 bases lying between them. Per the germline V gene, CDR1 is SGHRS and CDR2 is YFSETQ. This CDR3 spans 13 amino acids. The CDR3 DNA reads TGCGCCAGCAGCTTTGGGACGGACTATGGCTACACCTTC. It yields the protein CASSFGTDYGYTF.

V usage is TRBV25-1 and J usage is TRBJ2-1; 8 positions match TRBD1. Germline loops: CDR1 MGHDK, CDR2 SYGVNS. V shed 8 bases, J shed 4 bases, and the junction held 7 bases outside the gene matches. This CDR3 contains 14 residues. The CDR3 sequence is CASPRDRRYNEQFF. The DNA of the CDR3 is TGTGCCAGCCCCCGGGACAGGAGGTACAATGAGCAGTTCTTC.

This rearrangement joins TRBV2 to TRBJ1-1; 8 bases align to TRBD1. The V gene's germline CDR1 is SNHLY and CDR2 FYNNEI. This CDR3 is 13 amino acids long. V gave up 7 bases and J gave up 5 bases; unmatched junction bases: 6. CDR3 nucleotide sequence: TGTGCCAGCAATCCAGGGGGCAGGACTGAAGCTTTCTTT. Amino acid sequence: CASNPGGRTEAFF.

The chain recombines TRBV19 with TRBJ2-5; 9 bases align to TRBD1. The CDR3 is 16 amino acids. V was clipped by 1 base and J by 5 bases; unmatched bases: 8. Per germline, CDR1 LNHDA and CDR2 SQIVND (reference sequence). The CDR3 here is CASSIGRDRERETQYF. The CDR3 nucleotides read TGTGCCAGTAGTATAGGCCGGGACAGGGAAAGGGAGACCCAGTACTTC.

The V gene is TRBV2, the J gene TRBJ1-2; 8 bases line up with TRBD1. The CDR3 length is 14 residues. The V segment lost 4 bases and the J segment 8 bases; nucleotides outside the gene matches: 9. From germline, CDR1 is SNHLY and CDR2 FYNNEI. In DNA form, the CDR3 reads TGTGCCAGCAGTGGCGCGTGGACAGGGAGCGGCTACACCTTC. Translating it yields CASSGAWTGSGYTF.

CDR3 coding DNA: TGTGCCAGCAGTTACTCGCAGGGTACTTGGGGCACTGAAGCTTTCTTT. Its protein product is CASSYSQGTWGTEAFF. The J gene is TRBJ1-1, the V gene TRBV6-6, with D maybe TRBD1 (5 bases). The germline V gene has CDR1 MNHNY and CDR2 SVGAGI (reference sequence). CDR3 size: 16 residues. Trimming left V 0 bases short and J 4 bases short, with 15 bases between.

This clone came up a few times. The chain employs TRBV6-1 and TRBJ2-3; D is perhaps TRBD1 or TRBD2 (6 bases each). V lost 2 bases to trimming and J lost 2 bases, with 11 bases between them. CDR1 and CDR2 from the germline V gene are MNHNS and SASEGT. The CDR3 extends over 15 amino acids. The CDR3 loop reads CASSEYTGATDTQYF. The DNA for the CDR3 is TGTGCCAGCAGTGAATACACGGGGGCCACAGATACGCAGTATTTT.

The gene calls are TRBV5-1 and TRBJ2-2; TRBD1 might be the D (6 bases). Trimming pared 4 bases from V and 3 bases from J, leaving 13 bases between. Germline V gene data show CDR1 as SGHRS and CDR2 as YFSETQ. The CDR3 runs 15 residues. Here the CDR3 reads CASSLRQADTGELFF. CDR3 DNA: TGCGCCAGCAGCCTGAGACAGGCGGACACCGGGGAGCTGTTTTTT.

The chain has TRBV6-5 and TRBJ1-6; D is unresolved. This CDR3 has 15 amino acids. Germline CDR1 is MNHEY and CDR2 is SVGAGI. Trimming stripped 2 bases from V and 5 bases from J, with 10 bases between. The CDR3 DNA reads TGTGCCAGCAGTTACGGGCAGGACCATAATTCACCCCTCCACTTT. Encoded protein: CASSYGQDHNSPLHF.

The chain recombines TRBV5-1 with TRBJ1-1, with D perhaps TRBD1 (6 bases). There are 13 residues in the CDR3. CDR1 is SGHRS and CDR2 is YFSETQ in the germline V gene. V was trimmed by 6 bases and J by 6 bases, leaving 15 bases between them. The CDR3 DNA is TGCGCCAGCACCAACACAGGGCGGGCTGAAGCTTTCTTT. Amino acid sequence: CASTNTGRAEAFF. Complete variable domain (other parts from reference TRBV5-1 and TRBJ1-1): KAGVTQTPRYLIKTRGQQVTLSCSPISGHRSVSWYQQTPGQGLQFLFEYFSETQRNKGNFPGRFSGRQFSNSRSEMNVSTLELGDSALYLCASTNTGRAEAFFGQGTRLTVV.

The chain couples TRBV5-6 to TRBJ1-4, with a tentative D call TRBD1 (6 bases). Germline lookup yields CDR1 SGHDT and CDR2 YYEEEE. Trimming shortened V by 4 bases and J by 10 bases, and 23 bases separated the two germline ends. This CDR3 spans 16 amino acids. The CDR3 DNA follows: TGTGCCAGCAGCCCACCAGGCGGGGGGGCTATTCGAAAACTGTTTTTT. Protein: CASSPPGGGAIRKLFF.

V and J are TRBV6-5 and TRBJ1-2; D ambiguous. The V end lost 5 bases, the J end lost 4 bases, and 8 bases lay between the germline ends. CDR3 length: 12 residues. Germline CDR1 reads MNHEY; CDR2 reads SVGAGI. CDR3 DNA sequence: TGTGCCAGCAGTAGGGCCGTCTATGGCTACACCTTC. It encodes CASSRAVYGYTF.

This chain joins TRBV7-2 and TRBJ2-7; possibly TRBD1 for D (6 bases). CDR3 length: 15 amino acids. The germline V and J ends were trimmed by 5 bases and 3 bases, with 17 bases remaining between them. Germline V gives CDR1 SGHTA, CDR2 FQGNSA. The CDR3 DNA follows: TGTGCCAGCAGCACCCGGACAGTATCTCGCTACGAGCAGTACTTC. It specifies CASSTRTVSRYEQYF.

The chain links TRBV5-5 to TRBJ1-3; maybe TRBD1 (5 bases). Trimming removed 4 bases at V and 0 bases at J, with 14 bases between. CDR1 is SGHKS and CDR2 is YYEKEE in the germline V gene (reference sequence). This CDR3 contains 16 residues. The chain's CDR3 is CASSQIQTVSGNTIYF. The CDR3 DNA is TGTGCCAGCAGCCAAATCCAGACAGTCTCTGGAAACACCATATATTTT.

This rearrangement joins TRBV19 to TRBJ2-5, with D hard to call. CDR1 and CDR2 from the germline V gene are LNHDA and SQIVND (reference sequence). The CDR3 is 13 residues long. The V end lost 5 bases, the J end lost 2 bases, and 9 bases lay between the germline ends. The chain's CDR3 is CASSFSRQETQYF. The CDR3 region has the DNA TGTGCCAGTAGTTTTAGTCGTCAAGAGACCCAGTACTTC.